This record covers a single T cell receptor (beta chain). The sample originates from a study of PD-L1 blockade in urothelial cancer. Profiled with immunoSEQ multiplex PCR; TCRdb holds only in-frame clones, not every one. The sample lists about 51,000 clones; approximately 86% were seen once. The source of this sequence is a man between 60 and 70 years old with urothelial cancer. The sample was PBMCs, taken around atezolizumab (anti-PD-L1) treatment.

In nucleotides, the CDR3 is TGTGCCAGCAGGACCGGGACAGGGGACCCCTACGAGCAGTACTTC. It encodes CASRTGTGDPYEQYF. V and J are TRBV6-5 and TRBJ2-7, with TRBD1 matching 10 bases. V lost 6 bases and J lost 2; bases outside the gene matches: 7. This CDR3 region has 15 residues. Germline CDR1 reads MNHEY; CDR2 reads SVGAGI.